The source of this T cell receptor (beta chain) is a study of cytomegalovirus exposure and HLA in healthy donors. Study-wide points: Owing to their indistinguishability, certain V segments, notably TRBV6-2 and TRBV6-3, were excluded. Equally common other TCR beta chains were less clonally expanded than HLA-associated ones, a later analysis found. Later genetic work tied a missense DCLRE1C variant to beta-chain V and J trimming.

Germline CDR1 and CDR2: LNHDA and SQIVND (reference sequence). The CDR3 contains 12 residues. V lost 4 bases and J 9 bases, leaving 9 bases between the germline ends. Use of 60 Vbeta and 13 Jbeta primers characterized the PCR. Produced via immunoSEQ multiplex PCR; TCRdb's table is partial and in-frame only. The sample has about 160,000 clones; almost 85% are singletons. A remark on this clone: Its antigen is unidentified.

The sequence was obtained from a man younger than 45 in good health and CMV-seronegative. Sequenced input: PBMCs. This rearrangement joins TRBV19 to TRBJ2-2, with a weak D call TRBD1 (5 bases). The CDR3, as DNA: TGTGCCAGTAGTAGCAGGGCCAGGGAGCTGTTTTTT. Protein product: CASSSRARELFF.